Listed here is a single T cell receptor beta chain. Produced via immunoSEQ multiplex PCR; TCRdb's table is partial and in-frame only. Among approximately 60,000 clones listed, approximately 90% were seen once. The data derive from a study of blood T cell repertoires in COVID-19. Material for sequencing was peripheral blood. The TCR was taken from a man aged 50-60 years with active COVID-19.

The CDR3 region is CASAAGESDTQYF. CDR3 coding DNA: TGTGCCAGCGCAGCGGGAGAATCTGATACGCAGTATTTT. The genes are TRBV6-4 and TRBJ2-3; 8 bases fit TRBD2. CDR3 size: 13 residues. Trimming at V came to 8 bases and at J to 6 bases, leaving 7 bases not matched to a gene. Per germline, CDR1 MRHNA and CDR2 SNTAGT.